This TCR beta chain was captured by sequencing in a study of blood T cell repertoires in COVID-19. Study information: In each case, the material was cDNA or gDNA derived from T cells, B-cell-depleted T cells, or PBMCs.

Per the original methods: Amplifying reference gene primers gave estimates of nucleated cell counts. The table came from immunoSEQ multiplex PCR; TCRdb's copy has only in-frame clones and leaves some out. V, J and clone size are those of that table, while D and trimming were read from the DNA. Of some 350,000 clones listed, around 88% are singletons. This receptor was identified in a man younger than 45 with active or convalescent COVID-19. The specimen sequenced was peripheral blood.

CDR3 amino acids: CAWSEREIYNEQFF. The CDR3 DNA is TGTGCCTGGAGTGAGCGGGAGATCTACAATGAGCAGTTCTTC. The rearrangement links TRBV30 to TRBJ2-1; TRBD2 aligns across 8 bases. The CDR3 loop spans 14 amino acids. The germline V gene has CDR1 GTSNPN and CDR2 SVGIG (reference sequence). The junction had 2 bases not matched to a gene; V was cut back by 1 base and J by 3 bases. Together with reference TRBV30 and TRBJ2-1, the CDR3 gives the full variable domain: SQTIHQWPATLVQPVGSPLSLECTVEGTSNPNLYWYRQAAGRGLQLLFYSVGIGQISSEVPQNLSASRPQDRQFILSSKKLLLSDSGFYLCAWSEREIYNEQFFGPGTRLTVL.